This TCR beta chain was recorded in a study of cytomegalovirus exposure and HLA in healthy donors. V was pared by 5 bases and J by 6 bases, with 6 bases of the junction left unmatched. This CDR3 comprises 13 residues. Per germline, CDR1 GTSNPN and CDR2 SVGIG (reference sequence). This PCR relied on a set of 60 Vbeta primers and 13 Jbeta primers. Assay used: immunoSEQ multiplex PCR; TCRdb lists only in-frame clones, some missing. The repertoire holds under 170,000 clones, with about three fifths as singletons. Sequenced: PBMCs. The clonotype was recovered from a woman aged 55-69 years in good health and CMV-seropositive. The chain joins TRBV30 to TRBJ2-7, with TRBD1 matching 11 bases. The CDR3 sequence: CAWWTGGGGEQYF. The CDR3 nucleotides read TGTGCCTGGTGGACAGGGGGCGGAGGCGAGCAGTACTTC.